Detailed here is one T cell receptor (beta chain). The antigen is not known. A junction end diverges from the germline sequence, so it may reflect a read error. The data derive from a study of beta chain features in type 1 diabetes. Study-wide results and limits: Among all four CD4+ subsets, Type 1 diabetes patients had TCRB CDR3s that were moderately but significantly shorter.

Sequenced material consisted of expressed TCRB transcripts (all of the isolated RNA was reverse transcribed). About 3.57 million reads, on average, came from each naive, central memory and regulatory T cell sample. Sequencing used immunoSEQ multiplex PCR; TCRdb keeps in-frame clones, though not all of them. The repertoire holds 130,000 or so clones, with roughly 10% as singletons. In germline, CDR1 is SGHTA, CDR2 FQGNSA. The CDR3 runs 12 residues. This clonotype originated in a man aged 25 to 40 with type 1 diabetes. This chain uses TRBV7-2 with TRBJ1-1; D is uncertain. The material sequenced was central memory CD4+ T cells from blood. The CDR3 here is CASRLDSRRAFF. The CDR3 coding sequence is TGTGCCAGCCGCTTGGACTCCCGGAGAGCTTTCTTT.